These 28 T cell receptor beta chains originate from one sample sequenced in a study of vaccination and CD4 T cells after COVID-19. Scientists ran DNA taken from cultured CD4+ T cells through the Oncomine TCR Beta short-read assay for sequencing. TCRdb called the PCR reads again in MiXCR, with one record for every CDR3 protein. The sample consists of roughly 16,000 distinct CDR3 sequences, about 70% of them appearing once. No cognate antigen is known for these TCRs. Treatment here: roughly 10-day PBMC culture with coronavirus spike peptide pools or control peptides (ViraFEST assay). The sample taken for sequencing was CD4+ T cells from blood, cultured in vitro. Receptor source: a human donor who had recovered from COVID-19.

The chain carries TRBV6-1 and TRBJ2-1; D uncertain. With 8 bases removed from V and 7 bases from J, the gap between germline ends came to 9 bases. The CDR3 consists of 11 residues. The germline CDR1 and CDR2 sequences are MNHNS and SASEGT. CDR3 residues: CASSRQNEQFF. DNA of the CDR3: TGTGCCAGCTCGAGGCAGAATGAGCAGTTCTTC.

This chain links TRBV21-1 with TRBJ1-4; the D call in the table, TRBD1, was not verified against the DNA. TRBV21-1 is a known pseudogene. The CDR3 length is 16 residues. The CDR3 DNA sequence: TGTGCCAGCAGCAACGTACAGGGTGGGCACGGTGAAAAACTGTTTTTT. Its translation is CASSNVQGGHGEKLFF.

The V and J genes are TRBV15 and TRBJ1-2; 10 bases align to TRBD1. The V gene's germline CDR1 is LNHNV and CDR2 YYDKDF (reference sequence). The CDR3 length is 16 residues. V lost 2 bases to trimming and J lost 2 bases; unmatched junction nucleotides: 5. The CDR3 DNA sequence: TGTGCCACCAGCAGACCCACGACAGGGGGCAACTATGGCTACACCTTC. This translates into CATSRPTTGGNYGYTF.

The chain recombines TRBV6-5 with TRBJ1-6, with 7 bases lining up with TRBD1. The J segment lost 9 bases and the V segment lost 2 bases, leaving 7 bases of the junction unmatched. CDR3 length: 15 residues. CDR1 and CDR2 (germline): MNHEY, SVGAGI. The CDR3 protein is CASSYTPGQTSPLHF. In nucleotides, the CDR3 is TGTGCCAGCAGTTACACTCCGGGACAGACTTCACCCCTCCACTTT.

This chain links TRBV20-1 with TRBJ2-1; 10 bases line up with TRBD1. V trimming: 5 bases; J trimming: 9 bases; junction bases outside the gene matches: 7. Germline CDR1 and CDR2: DFQATT and SNEGSKA (reference sequence). The CDR3 consists of 13 residues. The CDR3 region has the DNA TGCAGTGCTGGAGGACAGGGGGAAGTTGAGCAGTTCTTC. It specifies CSAGGQGEVEQFF.

This chain uses TRBV27 with TRBJ1-5; TRBD1 matches at 7 bases. Trimming at V came to 7 bases and at J to 0 bases, leaving 6 bases not matched to a gene. There are 15 residues in the CDR3. Looked up from germline, CDR1 is MNHEY and CDR2 is SMNVEV (reference sequence). The CDR3 sequence is CASKGDSYSNQPQHF. In nucleotides, the CDR3 is TGTGCCAGCAAAGGGGACAGCTATAGCAATCAGCCCCAGCATTTT.

This clonotype showed up just a few times. The chain links TRBV19 to TRBJ2-3; D is unresolved. Per the germline V gene, CDR1 is LNHDA and CDR2 is SQIVND (reference sequence). Trimming removed 6 bases from V and 4 bases from J, with 8 bases in between. The CDR3 has 12 amino acids. The DNA for the CDR3 is TGTGCCAGTAGCCCTGGGGCAGATACGCAGTATTTT. It is translated as CASSPGADTQYF.

This rearrangement joins TRBV7-9 to TRBJ2-7, with 14 bases that match TRBD2. The germline V gene has CDR1 SEHNR and CDR2 FQNEAQ (reference sequence). This CDR3 region has 15 residues. The V and J ends lost 5 bases and 6 bases, in that order; junction bases with no gene match: 6. CDR3 sequence (DNA): TGTGCCAGCAGCACTCGGACTAGCGGGAGGTCCGAGCAGTACTTC. This encodes CASSTRTSGRSEQYF.

This chain connects TRBV2 to TRBJ1-5; D might be TRBD1 (6 bases). Germline lookup yields CDR1 SNHLY and CDR2 FYNNEI. The CDR3 spans 15 residues. V was clipped by 0 bases and J by 5 bases, with 11 bases between them. The CDR3 spells CASSEAQGSYQPQHF. CDR3 nucleotides: TGTGCCAGCAGTGAAGCGCAGGGGTCCTATCAGCCCCAGCATTTT.

The chain is built from TRBV29-1 and TRBJ1-5; 9 nucleotides match TRBD1. Germline CDR1 reads SQVTM; CDR2 reads ANQGSEA. The CDR3 is made up of 13 amino acids. The V and J ends lost 6 bases and 2 bases, in that order; junction bases with no gene match: 2. The CDR3 coding sequence is TGCAGCGTGGGACAGGGCGGCAATCAGCCCCAGCATTTT. It codes for CSVGQGGNQPQHF. The whole variable domain, filled in from reference TRBV29-1 and TRBJ1-5, reads SAVISQKPSRDICQRGTSLTIQCQVDSQVTMMFWYRQQPGQSLTLIATANQGSEATYESGFVIDKFPISRPNLTFSTLTVSNMSPEDSSIYLCSVGQGGNQPQHFGDGTRLSIL.

The V call is TRBV4-1, the J call TRBJ1-5, with no clear D. Germline loops: CDR1 MGHRA, CDR2 YSYEKL. CDR3 length equals 13 residues. Trimming removed 0 bases at V and 6 bases at J, with 6 bases between. The CDR3 loop reads CASSQELSQPQHF. Written as DNA, the CDR3 is TGCGCCAGCAGCCAAGAATTAAGTCAGCCCCAGCATTTT.

This clonotype was recorded a few times. The CDR3 bases are TGTGCCAGTAGTGGTAGCGGGAGTCAGTATTTT. Protein product: CASSGSGSQYF. The gene calls are TRBV19 and TRBJ2-3, with 9 bases identical to TRBD2. Germline assignment: CDR1 LNHDA and CDR2 SQIVND (reference sequence). This CDR3 contains 11 residues. The V gene end was trimmed by 5 bases and the J gene end by 12 bases; junction bases not matched to a gene: 3.

The V gene is TRBV27, the J gene TRBJ2-7; D perhaps matches TRBD2 (6 bases). Germline V gives CDR1 MNHEY, CDR2 SMNVEV (reference sequence). V lost 10 bases and J 7 bases, leaving 26 bases between the germline ends. This CDR3 is built from 15 residues. CDR3 sequence: CATPDARGFRGEQYF. DNA of the CDR3: TGTGCCACCCCAGATGCACGAGGGTTTCGGGGGGAGCAGTACTTC.

This clonotype was seen only a few times. The chain uses TRBV5-1 and TRBJ2-7, with a tentative D call TRBD1 (6 bases). Germline values: CDR1 SGHRS, CDR2 YFSETQ. The CDR3 runs 13 residues. Between the trimmed V and J ends, which lost 5 bases and 4 bases, there was a span of 13 bases. The CDR3 protein is CASSRDNSYEQYF. The CDR3 coding sequence is TGCGCCAGCAGTCGGGACAACTCATACGAGCAGTACTTC.

The chain is built from TRBV7-2 and TRBJ1-2; D unresolved. V lost 5 bases to trimming and J lost 4 bases, with 11 bases between them. The germline V gene has CDR1 SGHTA and CDR2 FQGNSA. This CDR3 is built from 13 residues. The CDR3 is CASSLAATYGYTF. CDR3 sequence (DNA): TGTGCCAGCAGCCTGGCTGCGACCTATGGCTACACCTTC.

The chain couples TRBV7-9 to TRBJ2-5; the match to TRBD2 covers 12 bases. The CDR3 is made up of 17 amino acids. CDR1 and CDR2 (germline): SEHNR, FQNEAQ (reference sequence). V trimming: 2 bases; J trimming: 1 base; junction bases outside the gene matches: 5. DNA for the CDR3: TGTGCCAGCAGCTTATCAGGACTAGCGGGGTTCCAAGAGACCCAGTACTTC. Its translation: CASSLSGLAGFQETQYF. The full variable domain, with the rest looked up from reference TRBV7-9 and TRBJ2-5, is DTGVSQNPRHKITKRGQNVTFRCDPISEHNRLYWYRQTLGQGPEFLTYFQNEAQLEKSRLLSDRFSAERPKGSFSTLEIQRTEQGDSAMYLCASSLSGLAGFQETQYFGPGTRLLVL.

This clonotype has more than one count but fewer than ten. The rearrangement joins TRBV20-1 to TRBJ1-5; TRBD1 agrees at 7 bases. CDR1 DFQATT and CDR2 SNEGSKA come from the germline V gene (reference sequence). Unmatched junction bases numbered 7, after V lost 6 bases and J lost 2 bases. The CDR3 loop spans 14 amino acids. CDR3 residues: CSARSTGGNQPQHF. In nucleotides, the CDR3 is TGCAGTGCCCGATCCACAGGGGGCAATCAGCCCCAGCATTTT.

In its sample, this clonotype was seen a few times. The chain carries TRBV20-1 and TRBJ2-7; 7 bases agree with TRBD1. The ends lost 3 bases at V and 6 bases at J; junction bases unmatched: 8. The CDR3 is made up of 13 amino acids. Germline CDR1 DFQATT, CDR2 SNEGSKA (reference sequence). The CDR3 spells CSASGTAWSEQYF. The CDR3 DNA reads TGCAGTGCTAGCGGGACAGCCTGGTCCGAGCAGTACTTC.

The gene calls are TRBV24-1 and TRBJ1-1, with TRBD1 matching 10 bases. After removal of 5 bases from V and 1 base from J, the junction contained 3 bases not matched to a gene. CDR1 KGHDR and CDR2 SFDVKD come from the germline V gene. CDR3 size: 15 residues. This CDR3 reads CATSGGQGSNTEAFF. CDR3 bases: TGTGCCACCAGTGGGGGACAGGGGTCGAACACTGAAGCTTTCTTT.

This clonotype was seen only a few times. This rearrangement joins TRBV6-1 to TRBJ1-2, with TRBD1 matching over 7 bases. The J segment lost 0 bases and the V segment lost 4 bases, leaving 5 bases of the junction unmatched. The germline V gene encodes CDR1 MNHNS and CDR2 SASEGT. This CDR3 contains 15 residues. The CDR3 nucleotides are TGTGCCAGCAGTGGCCGACAGGGAGCTAACTATGGCTACACCTTC. Its protein is CASSGRQGANYGYTF.

This clonotype was counted between two and nine times. The chain has TRBV7-8 and TRBJ2-5; 7 nucleotides line up with TRBD2. The CDR3 has 14 amino acids. Germline-derived CDR1 and CDR2 are SGHVS and FQNEAQ. Trimming took 5 bases from V and 5 from J; bases not matched to a gene: 8. This chain's CDR3 is CASSPNLGRETQYF. DNA for the CDR3: TGTGCCAGCAGCCCGAACCTCGGGAGGGAGACCCAGTACTTC.

The V gene is TRBV15, the J gene TRBJ1-1; tentative D call: TRBD1 (6 bases). The V end was cut by 0 bases, the J end by 5 bases, with 7 bases between. Germline loops: CDR1 LNHNV, CDR2 YYDKDF (reference sequence). This CDR3 is 13 amino acids long. CDR3 sequence reads: CATSRDRGTEAFF. The DNA for the CDR3 is TGTGCCACCAGCAGAGATAGGGGGACTGAAGCTTTCTTT.

A few counts support this clonotype. V is TRBV6-5 and J is TRBJ1-2; 9 bases fit TRBD1. Trimming cost V 4 bases and J 8 bases; bases outside gene matches: 2. The CDR3 contains 12 residues. Germline CDR1 reads MNHEY; CDR2 reads SVGAGI. The CDR3 nucleotides read TGTGCCAGCAGTTTGACAGGGGGAGGCTACACCTTC. Translating gives CASSLTGGGYTF.

This chain joins TRBV7-2 and TRBJ1-2; a possible D gene is TRBD1 (6 bases). Trimming left V 0 bases short and J 2 bases short, with 16 bases between. Germline CDR1 is SGHTA and CDR2 is FQGNSA. The CDR3 spans 17 residues. In DNA form, the CDR3 reads TGTGCCAGCAGCTTAGCGGCAGGGGCAGGGCGGAACTATGGCTACACCTTC. This translates into CASSLAAGAGRNYGYTF.

The V and J genes are TRBV6-2 or TRBV6-3 and TRBJ2-7; TRBD2 aligns across 7 bases. Looked up from germline, CDR1 is MNHEY and CDR2 is SVGEGT. Trimming at V came to 1 base and at J to 4 bases, leaving 10 bases not matched to a gene. CDR3 length: 16 residues. CDR3 DNA: TGTGCCAGCAGTTACTATCCCGGGAGGACACGGTACGAGCAGTACTTC. It translates to CASSYYPGRTRYEQYF.

V is TRBV20-1 and J is TRBJ2-7, with D perhaps matching TRBD2 (6 bases). V was shortened by 2 bases and J by 0 bases, with 14 bases between the two germline ends. Germline-derived CDR1 and CDR2 are DFQATT and SNEGSKA (reference sequence). The CDR3 covers 15 residues. The CDR3 region is CSARPSGPFSYEQYF. In DNA, the CDR3 is TGCAGTGCTAGACCGAGCGGGCCTTTCTCCTACGAGCAGTACTTC.

The chain is built from TRBV20-1 and TRBJ1-2; a possible D gene is TRBD1 (6 bases). With 1 base removed from V and 6 bases from J, the gap between germline ends came to 24 bases. The CDR3 is 17 residues long. Germline-derived CDR1 and CDR2 are DFQATT and SNEGSKA (reference sequence). CDR3 in amino acids: CSARVSGGLKIRHGYTF. The CDR3 DNA follows: TGCAGTGCTAGAGTCTCGGGGGGGCTTAAAATAAGGCATGGCTACACCTTC.

V usage is TRBV6-1 and J usage is TRBJ1-5; tentative D call: TRBD1 (5 bases). Germline-derived CDR1 and CDR2 are MNHNS and SASEGT. This CDR3 is built from 13 residues. With 8 bases removed from V and 2 bases from J, the gap between germline ends came to 10 bases. CDR3: CASSTERNQPQHF. CDR3 DNA sequence: TGTGCCAGCTCGACAGAGCGCAATCAGCCCCAGCATTTT.